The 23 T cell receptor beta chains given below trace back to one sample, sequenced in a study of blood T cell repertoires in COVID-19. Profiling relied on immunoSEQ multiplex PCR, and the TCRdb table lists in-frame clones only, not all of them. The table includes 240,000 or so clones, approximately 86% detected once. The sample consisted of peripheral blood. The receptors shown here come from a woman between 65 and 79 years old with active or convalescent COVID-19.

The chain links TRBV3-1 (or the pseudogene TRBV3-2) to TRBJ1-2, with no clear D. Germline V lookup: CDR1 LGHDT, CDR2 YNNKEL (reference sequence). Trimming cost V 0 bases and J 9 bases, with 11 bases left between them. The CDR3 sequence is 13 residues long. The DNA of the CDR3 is TGTGCCAGCAGCCAAGATGAGAGGGCCAGCTACACCTTC. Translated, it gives CASSQDERASYTF.

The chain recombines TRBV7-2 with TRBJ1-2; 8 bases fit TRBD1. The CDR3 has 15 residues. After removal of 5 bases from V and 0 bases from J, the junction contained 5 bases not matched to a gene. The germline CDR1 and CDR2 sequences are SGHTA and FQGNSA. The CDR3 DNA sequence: TGTGCCAGCAGCAACCGGGACAGGTCTAACTATGGCTACACCTTC. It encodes CASSNRDRSNYGYTF.

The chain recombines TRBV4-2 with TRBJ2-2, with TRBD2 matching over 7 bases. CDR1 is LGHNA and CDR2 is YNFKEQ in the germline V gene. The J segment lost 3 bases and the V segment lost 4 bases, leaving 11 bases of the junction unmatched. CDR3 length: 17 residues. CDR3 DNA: TGTGCCAGCAGCCCAGGGAGGGCGGGGGATGACACCGGGGAGCTGTTTTTT. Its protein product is CASSPGRAGDDTGELFF.

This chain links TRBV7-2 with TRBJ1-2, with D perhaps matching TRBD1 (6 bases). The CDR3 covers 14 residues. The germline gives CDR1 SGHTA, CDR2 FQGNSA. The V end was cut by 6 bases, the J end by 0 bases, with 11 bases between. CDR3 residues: CASRAGATNYGYTF. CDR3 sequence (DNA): TGTGCCAGCAGGGCGGGGGCAACTAACTATGGCTACACCTTC. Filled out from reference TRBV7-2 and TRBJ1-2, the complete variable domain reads GAGVSQSPSNKVTEKGKDVELRCDPISGHTALYWYRQSLGQGLEFLIYFQGNSAPDKSGLPSDRFSAERTGGSVSTLTIQRTQQEDSAVYLCASRAGATNYGYTFGSGTRLTVV.

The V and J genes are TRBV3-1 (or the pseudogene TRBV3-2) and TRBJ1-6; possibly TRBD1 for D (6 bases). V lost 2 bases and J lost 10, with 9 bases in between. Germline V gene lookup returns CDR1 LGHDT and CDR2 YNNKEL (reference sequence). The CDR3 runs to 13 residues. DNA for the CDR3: TGTGCCAGCAGCCAAAGGGGGAACTCACCCCTCCACTTT. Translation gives CASSQRGNSPLHF.

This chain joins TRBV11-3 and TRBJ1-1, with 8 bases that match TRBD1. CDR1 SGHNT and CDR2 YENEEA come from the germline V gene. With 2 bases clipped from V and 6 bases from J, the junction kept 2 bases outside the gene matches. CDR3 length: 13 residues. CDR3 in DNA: TGTGCCAGCAGCTTACAGGGGGCGGCTGAAGCTTTCTTT. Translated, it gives CASSLQGAAEAFF.

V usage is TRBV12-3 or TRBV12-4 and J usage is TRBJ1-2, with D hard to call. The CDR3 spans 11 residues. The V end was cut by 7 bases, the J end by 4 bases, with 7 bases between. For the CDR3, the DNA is TGTGCCAGCACCTCAGGCTATGGCTACACCTTC. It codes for CASTSGYGYTF.

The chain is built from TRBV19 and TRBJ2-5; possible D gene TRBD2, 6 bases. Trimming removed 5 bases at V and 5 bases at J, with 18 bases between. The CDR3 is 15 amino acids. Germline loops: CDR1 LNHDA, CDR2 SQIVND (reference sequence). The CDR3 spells CASSSESTRWETQYF. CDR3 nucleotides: TGTGCCAGTAGTTCCGAGTCGACTAGATGGGAGACCCAGTACTTC.

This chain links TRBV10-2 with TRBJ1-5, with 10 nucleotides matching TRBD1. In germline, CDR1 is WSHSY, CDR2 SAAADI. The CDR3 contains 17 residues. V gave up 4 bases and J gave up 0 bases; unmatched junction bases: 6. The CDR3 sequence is CASSAGTGATSNQPQHF. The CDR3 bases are TGCGCCAGCAGTGCCGGGACAGGGGCAACTAGCAATCAGCCCCAGCATTTT.

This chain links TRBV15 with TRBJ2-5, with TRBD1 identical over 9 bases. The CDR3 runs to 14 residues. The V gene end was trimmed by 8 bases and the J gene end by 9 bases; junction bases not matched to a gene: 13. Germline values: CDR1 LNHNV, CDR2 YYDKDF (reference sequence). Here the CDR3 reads CATEPDRGFRAQYF. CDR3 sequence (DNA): TGTGCCACCGAACCTGACAGGGGGTTTAGGGCCCAGTACTTC.

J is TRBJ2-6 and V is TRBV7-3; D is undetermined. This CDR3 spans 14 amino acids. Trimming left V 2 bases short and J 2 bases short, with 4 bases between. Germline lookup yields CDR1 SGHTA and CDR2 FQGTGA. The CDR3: CASSLSAGANVLTF. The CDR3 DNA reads TGTGCCAGCAGCTTATCCGCTGGGGCCAACGTCCTGACTTTC.

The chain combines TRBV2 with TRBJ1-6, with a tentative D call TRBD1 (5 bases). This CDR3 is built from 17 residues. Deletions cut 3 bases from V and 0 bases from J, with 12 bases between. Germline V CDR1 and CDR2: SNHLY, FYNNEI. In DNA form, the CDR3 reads TGTGCCAGCAGTGATCCGACAGTCCCCTCCTATAATTCACCCCTCCACTTT. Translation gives CASSDPTVPSYNSPLHF. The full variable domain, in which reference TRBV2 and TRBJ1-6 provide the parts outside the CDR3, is EPEVTQTPSHQVTQMGQEVILRCVPISNHLYFYWYRQILGQKVEFLVSFYNNEISEKSEIFDDQFSVERPDGSNFTLKIRSTKLEDSAMYFCASSDPTVPSYNSPLHFGNGTRLTVT.

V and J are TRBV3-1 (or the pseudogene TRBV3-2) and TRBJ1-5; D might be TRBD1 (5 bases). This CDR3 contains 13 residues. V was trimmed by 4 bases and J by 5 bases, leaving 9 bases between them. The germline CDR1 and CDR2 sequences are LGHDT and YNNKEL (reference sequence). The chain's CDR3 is CASSPGGDQPQHF. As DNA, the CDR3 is TGTGCCAGCAGCCCGGGGGGGGATCAGCCCCAGCATTTT.

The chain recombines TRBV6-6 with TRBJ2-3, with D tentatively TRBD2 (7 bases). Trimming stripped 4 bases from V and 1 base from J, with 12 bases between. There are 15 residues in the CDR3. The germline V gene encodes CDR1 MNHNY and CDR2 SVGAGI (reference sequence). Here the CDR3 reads CASSLGGARTDTQYF. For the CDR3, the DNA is TGTGCCAGCAGTTTGGGGGGGGCCCGCACAGATACGCAGTATTTT.

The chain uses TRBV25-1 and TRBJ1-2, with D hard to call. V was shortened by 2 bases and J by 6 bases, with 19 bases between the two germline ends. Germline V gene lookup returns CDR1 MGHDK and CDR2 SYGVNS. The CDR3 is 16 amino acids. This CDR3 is CASSETRLGSYHGYTF. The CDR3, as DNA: TGTGCCAGCAGTGAAACCCGCCTGGGGAGTTATCATGGCTACACCTTC.

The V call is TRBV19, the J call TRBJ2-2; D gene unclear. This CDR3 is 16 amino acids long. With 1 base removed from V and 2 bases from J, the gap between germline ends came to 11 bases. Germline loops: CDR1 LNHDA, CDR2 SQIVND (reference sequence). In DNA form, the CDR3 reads TGTGCCAGTAGTATAGGGCAGATGACAAACACCGGGGAGCTGTTTTTT. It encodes CASSIGQMTNTGELFF.

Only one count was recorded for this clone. In DNA, the CDR3 is TGTGCCAGCAGTGCAGGGGGTGGTCAGCCCCAGCATTTT. Translating gives CASSAGGGQPQHF. V and J are TRBV6-2 or TRBV6-3 and TRBJ1-5; 7 nucleotides agree with TRBD1. The V gene end was trimmed by 5 bases and the J gene end by 6 bases; junction bases not matched to a gene: 4. This CDR3 comprises 13 residues. Per germline, CDR1 MNHEY and CDR2 SVGEGT.

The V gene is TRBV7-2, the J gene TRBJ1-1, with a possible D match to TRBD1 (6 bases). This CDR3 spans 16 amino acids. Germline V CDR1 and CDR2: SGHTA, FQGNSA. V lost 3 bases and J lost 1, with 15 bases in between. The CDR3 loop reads CASSFSAGVGNTEAFF. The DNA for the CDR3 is TGTGCCAGCAGCTTTTCGGCAGGGGTGGGGAACACTGAAGCTTTCTTT. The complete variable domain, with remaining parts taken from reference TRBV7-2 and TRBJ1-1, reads GAGVSQSPSNKVTEKGKDVELRCDPISGHTALYWYRQSLGQGLEFLIYFQGNSAPDKSGLPSDRFSAERTGGSVSTLTIQRTQQEDSAVYLCASSFSAGVGNTEAFFGQGTRLTVV.

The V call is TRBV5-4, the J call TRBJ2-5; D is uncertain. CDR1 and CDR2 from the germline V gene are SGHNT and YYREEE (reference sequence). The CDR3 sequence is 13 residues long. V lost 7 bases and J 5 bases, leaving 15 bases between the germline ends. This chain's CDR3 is CASRLEDAETQYF. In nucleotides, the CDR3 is TGTGCCAGCCGATTGGAAGATGCGGAGACCCAGTACTTC.

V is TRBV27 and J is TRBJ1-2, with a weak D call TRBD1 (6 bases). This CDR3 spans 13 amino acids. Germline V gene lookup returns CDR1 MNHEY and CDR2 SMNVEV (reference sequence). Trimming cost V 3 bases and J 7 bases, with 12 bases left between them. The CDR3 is CASSFWNRAGYTF. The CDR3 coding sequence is TGTGCCAGCAGTTTTTGGAACAGGGCTGGCTACACCTTC.

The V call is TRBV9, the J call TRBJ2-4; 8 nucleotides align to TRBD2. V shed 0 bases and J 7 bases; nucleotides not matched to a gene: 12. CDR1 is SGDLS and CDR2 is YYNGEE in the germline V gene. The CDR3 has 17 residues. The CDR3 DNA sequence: TGTGCCAGCAGCGTAGCGGGGATCGGACTAGCTGGGAACATTCAGTACTTC. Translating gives CASSVAGIGLAGNIQYF.

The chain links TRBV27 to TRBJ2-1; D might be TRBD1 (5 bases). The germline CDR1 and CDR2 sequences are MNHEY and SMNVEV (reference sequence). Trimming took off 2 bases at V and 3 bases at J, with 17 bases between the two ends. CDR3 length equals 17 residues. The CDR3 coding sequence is TGTGCCAGCAGTTTAGTTTTTGGGCAGGGATTCTACAATGAGCAGTTCTTC. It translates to CASSLVFGQGFYNEQFF.

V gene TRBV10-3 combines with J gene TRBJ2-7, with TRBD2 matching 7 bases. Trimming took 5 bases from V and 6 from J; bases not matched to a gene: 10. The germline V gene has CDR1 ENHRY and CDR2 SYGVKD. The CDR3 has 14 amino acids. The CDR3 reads CAISSGRSISEQYF. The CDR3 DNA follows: TGTGCCATCAGTTCCGGGAGGAGTATAAGCGAGCAGTACTTC.